The rows below give T cell receptor beta chains drawn from one sample of a study of Ad26.COV2.S vaccination and SARS-CoV-2 variants. Sequencing was performed with immunoSEQ multiplex PCR; in TCRdb, only in-frame clones are kept and a portion is missing. The sample holds some 340,000 clones, around four fifths seen once. The sequences come from peripheral blood, collected in a trial of Ad26.COV2.S vaccine versus placebo. These receptors came from a person aged 18 to 59 who received the Ad26.COV2.S COVID-19 vaccine or a placebo. CDR3s include the opening cysteine and the closing phenylalanine or tryptophan. The D gene is left open where the match is weak. Only some rows state a clone size, as once, few, many or a class for expanded clones.

>TRBD1|TRBJ1-1|TRBV9|16|NA
CASSVSPTGANTEAFF
TGTGCCAGCAGCGTATCCCCGACAGGGGCGAACACTGAAGCTTTCTTT
>TRBD1|TRBJ2-3|TRBV6-4|15|NA
CASSQTGASTDTQYF
TGTGCCAGCAGTCAAACAGGGGCCAGCACAGATACGCAGTATTTT
>TRBD2|TRBJ2-1|TRBV29-1|18|few
CSAGGRLAPNPSYNEQFF
TGCAGCGCCGGAGGGCGACTAGCGCCTAACCCCTCCTACAATGAGCAGTTCTTC
>NA|TRBJ2-5|TRBV5-1|15|NA
CASSLESFGGETQYF
TGCGCCAGCAGCTTGGAATCGTTCGGGGGAGAGACCCAGTACTTC
>TRBD2|TRBJ2-3|TRBV5-1|16|NA
CASSLTLAGGTDTQYF
TGCGCCAGCAGCTTGACCCTAGCGGGGGGCACAGATACGCAGTATTTT
>TRBD2|TRBJ2-3|TRBV11-3|13|NA
CASSSDSGGITPF
TGTGCCAGCAGCTCTGATAGCGGGGGGATTACCCCTTTT
>TRBD1|TRBJ2-7|TRBV30|13|NA
CAWSSGQAYEQYF
TGTGCCTGGAGTTCGGGACAGGCCTACGAGCAGTACTTC
>NA|TRBJ2-5|TRBV7-9|15|NA
CASRLASSNLGTQYF
TGTGCCAGCAGATTGGCCTCGTCAAACTTGGGGACCCAGTACTTC
>NA|TRBJ2-1|TRBV5-1|14|NA
CASSLGGDYLEQFF
TGCGCCAGCAGCTTGGGTGGTGACTATCTTGAGCAGTTCTTC
>TRBD1|TRBJ1-4|TRBV15|12|NA
CATRTGGEKLFF
TGTGCCACCAGGACAGGGGGGGAAAAACTGTTTTTT